Below, 14 T cell receptor beta chains from the same sample are listed, as sequenced in a study of T cell repertoires in cytomegalovirus infection. Using its own MiXCR run on the reads, TCRdb lists one record per CDR3 protein. The repertoire holds roughly 800,000 distinct CDR3 sequences, with approximately 32% as singletons. Their antigen targets remain unknown. This sample comprised cultured CD8+ T cells from PBMCs, obtained from culture after CMV antigen stimulation. These receptors were collected from a human donor in good health (CMV status not recorded). Some clones in this sample may be carry-over from other donors' samples.

This clonotype occurred a few times. V is TRBV5-5 and J is TRBJ2-7, with D tentatively TRBD1 or TRBD2 (5 bases each). Germline-derived CDR1 and CDR2 are SGHKS and YYEKEE (reference sequence). V was shortened by 2 bases and J by 2 bases, with 17 bases between the two germline ends. The CDR3 totals 16 residues. CDR3 bases: TGTGCCAGCAGCTTTAGGGGTAGGGACGGAGCCTACGAGCAGTACTTC. Residues: CASSFRGRDGAYEQYF.

This clonotype was observed a handful of times. The chain uses TRBV15 and TRBJ2-1, with 10 bases lining up with TRBD2. Germline values: CDR1 LNHNV, CDR2 YYDKDF (reference sequence). This CDR3 is 13 amino acids long. V dropped 8 bases and J dropped 6; count of bases not matched to a gene: 4. The CDR3 DNA sequence: TGTGCCACCCAAGCGGGGGGGCTCAATGAGCAGTTCTTC. It codes for CATQAGGLNEQFF.

CDR3 coding DNA: TGTGCCAGCAGTGACAGTAGGACCAACCAAGAGACCCAGTACTTC. This gives the protein CASSDSRTNQETQYF. V gene TRBV2 combines with J gene TRBJ2-5; D is ambiguous. The CDR3 is made up of 15 amino acids. Deletions cut 3 bases from V and 0 bases from J, with 11 bases between. Germline-derived CDR1 and CDR2 are SNHLY and FYNNEI.

The V and J genes are TRBV4-3 and TRBJ2-1; no definite D call. V dropped 2 bases and J dropped 6 bases, with 8 bases sitting between them. Germline CDR1 reads LGHNA; CDR2 reads YSLEER. This CDR3 region has 13 residues. In DNA form, the CDR3 reads TGCGCCAGCAGCCAAAAAGGAATCAATGAGCAGTTCTTC. Protein sequence: CASSQKGINEQFF.

This clonotype has at least ten counts. This chain connects TRBV6-5 to TRBJ1-3, with D uncertain. Germline V CDR1 and CDR2: MNHEY, SVGAGI. The CDR3 sequence is 15 residues long. The V end lost 0 bases, the J end lost 0 bases, and 6 bases lay between the germline ends. Here the CDR3 DNA reads TGTGCCAGCAGTTACTCGACTAGCTCTGGAAACACCATATATTTT. Protein sequence: CASSYSTSSGNTIYF.

This chain joins TRBV28 and TRBJ1-2; 10 bases agree with TRBD1. Germline CDR1 is MDHEN and CDR2 is SYDVKM. The V gene end was trimmed by 6 bases and the J gene end by 7 bases; junction bases not matched to a gene: 11. The CDR3 runs 15 residues. The chain's CDR3 is CASSPRTGGFSGYTF. The CDR3 DNA reads TGTGCCAGCAGCCCCCGGACAGGGGGGTTCTCTGGCTACACCTTC.

At least ten counts were recorded for this clonotype. The chain employs TRBV12-3 or TRBV12-4 and TRBJ2-1, with 8 bases lining up with TRBD2. The CDR3 length is 15 residues. Trimming cost V 3 bases and J 8 bases; bases outside gene matches: 9. The CDR3 reads CASSLRRGGFDEQFF. CDR3 nucleotides: TGTGCCAGCAGTTTGCGGCGCGGGGGGTTCGATGAGCAGTTCTTC.

The chain employs TRBV19 and TRBJ2-7; D gene unclear. The CDR3 runs 14 residues. Trimming took 6 bases from V and 7 from J, leaving 19 bases between them. Germline CDR1 LNHDA, CDR2 SQIVND (reference sequence). The CDR3 is CASSSGPPGLEQYV. Here the CDR3 DNA reads TGTGCCAGTAGCTCCGGACCCCCCGGGCTTGAGCAGTACGTC.

The chain links TRBV7-9 to TRBJ2-1, with TRBD2 as a possible D gene (6 bases). This CDR3 comprises 13 residues. The V end was cut by 10 bases, the J end by 9 bases, with 19 bases between. CDR1 and CDR2 from the germline V gene are SEHNR and FQNEAQ (reference sequence). The CDR3: CATRSPPGGEQFF. For the CDR3, the DNA is TGTGCCACTAGAAGTCCGCCCGGGGGTGAGCAGTTCTTC.

This clonotype was detected only a few times. The chain recombines TRBV10-3 with TRBJ2-1, with 8 bases lining up with TRBD2. This CDR3 is built from 12 residues. Germline-derived CDR1 and CDR2 are ENHRY and SYGVKD. The J segment lost 6 bases and the V segment lost 8 bases, leaving 3 bases of the junction unmatched. The CDR3 region is CAIGRGANEQFF. CDR3 nucleotides: TGTGCCATCGGGCGGGGGGCCAATGAGCAGTTCTTC.

This clonotype was detected a few times. V gene TRBV19 combines with J gene TRBJ1-1; D is uncertain. CDR1 is LNHDA and CDR2 is SQIVND in the germline V gene (reference sequence). V was cut by 5 bases and J by 2 bases, with 12 bases left in between. The CDR3 totals 14 residues. CDR3 sequence (DNA): TGTGCCAGTAGTTGGGGTCTGGAAAACACTGAAGCTTTCTTT. Encoded protein: CASSWGLENTEAFF.

This clonotype was counted between two and nine times. The chain carries TRBV19 and TRBJ1-1, with 10 positions matching TRBD1. The CDR3 is made up of 14 amino acids. Per the germline V gene, CDR1 is LNHDA and CDR2 is SQIVND (reference sequence). Losses at the gene ends were 4 bases for V and 5 bases for J; bases not matched to a gene: 4. Written as DNA, the CDR3 is TGTGCCAGTAGTACTTGGACAGGGGGGACTGAAGCTTTCTTT. Translating gives CASSTWTGGTEAFF. Full variable domain (remainder filled in from reference TRBV19 and TRBJ1-1): DGGITQSPKYLFRKEGQNVTLSCEQNLNHDAMYWYRQDPGQGLRLIYYSQIVNDFQKGDIAEGYSVSREKKESFPLTVTSAQKNPTAFYLCASSTWTGGTEAFFGQGTRLTVV.

The rearrangement uses TRBV12-3 or TRBV12-4 and TRBJ2-3; D is perhaps TRBD1 or TRBD2 (5 bases each). This CDR3 is built from 15 residues. V lost 1 base to trimming and J lost 2 bases, with 10 bases between them. DNA for the CDR3: TGTGCCAGCAGTTTAGGGTTTGGGACCACAGATACGCAGTATTTT. Translation gives CASSLGFGTTDTQYF.

Ten or more counts support this clonotype. The chain is built from TRBV7-2 and TRBJ2-1; possibly TRBD2 for D (6 bases). Deletions cut 2 bases from V and 7 bases from J, with 21 bases between. The CDR3 has 17 residues. Germline-derived CDR1 and CDR2 are SGHTA and FQGNSA. CDR3 nucleotides: TGTGCCAGCAGCTTATCGGGGCTAGCGCAACTTCCTAATGAGCAGTTCTTC. It codes for CASSLSGLAQLPNEQFF. Full variable domain (remainder filled in from reference TRBV7-2 and TRBJ2-1): GAGVSQSPSNKVTEKGKDVELRCDPISGHTALYWYRQSLGQGLEFLIYFQGNSAPDKSGLPSDRFSAERTGGSVSTLTIQRTQQEDSAVYLCASSLSGLAQLPNEQFFGPGTRLTVL.